This is a list of T cell receptor beta chains from one sample in a study of blood T cell repertoires in COVID-19. Generated by immunoSEQ multiplex PCR, the TCRdb table keeps only in-frame clones and is missing some. The sample has 60,000 or so clones, 74% seen once; the top ten hold approximately 28%. Sample: peripheral blood. These receptor sequences come from a woman older than 75 with acute or convalescent COVID-19. The CDR3 runs from the conserved cysteine through the conserved F or W. A D gene is named only where the DNA matches it firmly. Expanded clones are given a class, and other clones once, few, many or no size at all.

J gene: TRBJ2-1; V gene: TRBV25-1; D gene: .; clone size: .; CDR3 DNA: TGTGCCAGCAAAAAAGGTAGCGGCTTCTACAATGAGCAGTTCTTC; CDR3 protein: CASKKGSGFYNEQFF
J gene: TRBJ2-7; V gene: TRBV6-5; D gene: TRBD2; clone size: few; CDR3 DNA: TGTGCCAGCAGTTACGACCCTAGCGGGACGGCCAACGAGCAGTACTTC; CDR3 protein: CASSYDPSGTANEQYF
J gene: TRBJ2-1; V gene: TRBV19; D gene: TRBD2; clone size: .; CDR3 DNA: TGTGCCAGTAGTATACTAGCGGGAGATAAGTACAATGAGCAGTTCTTC; CDR3 protein: CASSILAGDKYNEQFF
J gene: TRBJ2-2; V gene: TRBV10-3; D gene: .; clone size: few; CDR3 DNA: TGTGCCATCAGTGACCCAGGGGAGCTGTTTTTT; CDR3 protein: CAISDPGELFF
J gene: TRBJ2-2; V gene: TRBV4-3; D gene: .; clone size: .; CDR3 DNA: TGCGCCAGCAGCCAAGACTGGGGAGCCGGGGAGCTGTTTTTT; CDR3 protein: CASSQDWGAGELFF
J gene: TRBJ2-1; V gene: TRBV5-1; D gene: TRBD2; clone size: .; CDR3 DNA: TGCGCCAGCAGCTCGATGACTAGCGGGAGGGGTTACAATGAGCAGTTCTTC; CDR3 protein: CASSSMTSGRGYNEQFF
J gene: TRBJ2-7; V gene: TRBV28; D gene: TRBD1; clone size: .; CDR3 DNA: TGTGCCAGCAGTTCAACCCGGACAGGGGGAGGGTACGAGCAGTACTTC; CDR3 protein: CASSSTRTGGGYEQYF
J gene: TRBJ1-1; V gene: TRBV7-3; D gene: TRBD1; clone size: .; CDR3 DNA: TGTGCCAGCAGCATCGGACAGGGGACTGAAGCTTTCTTT; CDR3 protein: CASSIGQGTEAFF
J gene: TRBJ1-5; V gene: TRBV6-1; D gene: TRBD1; clone size: .; CDR3 DNA: TGTGCCAGCAGTGAAAACAGGGGTTTTGATCAGCCCCAGCATTTT; CDR3 protein: CASSENRGFDQPQHF
J gene: TRBJ2-3; V gene: TRBV6-5; D gene: TRBD2; clone size: .; CDR3 DNA: TGTGCCAGCAGTAAACCGGGACTAGCGACAGATACGCAGTATTTT; CDR3 protein: CASSKPGLATDTQYF
J gene: TRBJ2-5; V gene: TRBV20-1; D gene: .; clone size: .; CDR3 DNA: TGCAGTGCCGAGCGGCAAGAGACCCAGTACTTC; CDR3 protein: CSAERQETQYF
J gene: TRBJ2-2; V gene: TRBV9; D gene: .; clone size: once; CDR3 DNA: TGTGCCAGCAGCGTATTAGGGGGCACCGGGGAGCTGTTTTTT; CDR3 protein: CASSVLGGTGELFF
J gene: TRBJ1-1; V gene: TRBV11-3; D gene: .; clone size: .; CDR3 DNA: TGTGCCAGCAGCTTAGGGGCAGGGGCGATCAACACTGAAGCTTTCTTT; CDR3 protein: CASSLGAGAINTEAFF
J gene: TRBJ1-5; V gene: TRBV6-6; D gene: TRBD1; clone size: .; CDR3 DNA: TGTGCCAGCAGTTACTCGATCCCAGGGGGCTTGCAGCCCCAGCATTTT; CDR3 protein: CASSYSIPGGLQPQHF
J gene: TRBJ2-6; V gene: TRBV4-3; D gene: .; clone size: once; CDR3 DNA: TGCGCCAGCAGCCAAGAAATTGAGGCCCCTGGGGCCAACGTCCTGACTTTC; CDR3 protein: CASSQEIEAPGANVLTF
J gene: TRBJ2-5; V gene: TRBV7-7; D gene: TRBD2; clone size: .; CDR3 DNA: TGTGCCAGCAGCTTAGCGACTAGCGGGACAGGGAAAGAGACCCAGTACTTC; CDR3 protein: CASSLATSGTGKETQYF
J gene: TRBJ2-1; V gene: TRBV6-4; D gene: .; clone size: .; CDR3 DNA: TGTGCCAGCAGTGAGAAGGGGGAGGGAGCCTACAATGAGCAGTTCTTC; CDR3 protein: CASSEKGEGAYNEQFF
J gene: TRBJ2-3; V gene: TRBV11-3; D gene: TRBD2; clone size: few; CDR3 DNA: TGTGCCAGCAGCCCTAGCGGGAGTCCCACAGATACGCAGTATTTT; CDR3 protein: CASSPSGSPTDTQYF
J gene: TRBJ1-1; V gene: TRBV6-2/TRBV6-3; D gene: .; clone size: .; CDR3 DNA: TGTGCCAGCAGTTATAGCTTAATGAACACTGAAGCTTTCTTT; CDR3 protein: CASSYSLMNTEAFF
J gene: TRBJ2-1; V gene: TRBV24-1; D gene: TRBD2; clone size: .; CDR3 DNA: TGTGCCACCACTCCTGGGGGGGATTCTTCGAATGAGCAGTTCTTC; CDR3 protein: CATTPGGDSSNEQFF
J gene: TRBJ2-6; V gene: TRBV19; D gene: TRBD2; clone size: .; CDR3 DNA: TGTGCCACCTCAACACTCGGGCTAGCGGGACCCGGGGCCAACGTCCTGACTTTC; CDR3 protein: CATSTLGLAGPGANVLTF
J gene: TRBJ1-3; V gene: TRBV6-5; D gene: .; clone size: few; CDR3 DNA: TGTGCCAGCAGGGAGGGCAATTTACTGGGAAACACCATATATTTT; CDR3 protein: CASREGNLLGNTIYF
J gene: TRBJ1-1; V gene: TRBV19; D gene: TRBD1; clone size: once; CDR3 DNA: TGTGCCAGTAATCCCAGGGGGCGCAATATGAACACTGAAGCTTTCTTT; CDR3 protein: CASNPRGRNMNTEAFF
J gene: TRBJ2-7; V gene: TRBV7-8; D gene: .; clone size: once; CDR3 DNA: TGTGCCAGCAGCTTAGTTAGGGGAAAGGGATCTAGGGAGCAGTACTTC; CDR3 protein: CASSLVRGKGSREQYF
J gene: TRBJ2-7; V gene: TRBV7-2; D gene: TRBD2; clone size: .; CDR3 DNA: TGTGCCAGCAGCCAGACTAGCGGGAGTTCATTGGGGTACTACGAGCAGTACTTC; CDR3 protein: CASSQTSGSSLGYYEQYF
J gene: TRBJ1-5; V gene: TRBV19; D gene: .; clone size: few; CDR3 DNA: TGTGCCAGTAGTATAGGGACAAGGATTTTTGGTAGCAATCAGCCCCAGCATTTT; CDR3 protein: CASSIGTRIFGSNQPQHF
J gene: TRBJ2-5; V gene: TRBV5-5; D gene: .; clone size: .; CDR3 DNA: TGTGCCAGCAGCTTGCGGGTCTCCTGGGACTTC; CDR3 protein: CASSLRVSWDF
J gene: TRBJ2-5; V gene: TRBV5-1; D gene: .; clone size: .; CDR3 DNA: TGCGCCAGCAGCTACCTCCGACAATCCCCCCAAGAGACCCAGTACTTC; CDR3 protein: CASSYLRQSPQETQYF
J gene: TRBJ2-3; V gene: TRBV27; D gene: .; clone size: .; CDR3 DNA: TGTGCCAGCAGAGCATCCTCGAGGGAGGCAGATACGCAGTATTTT; CDR3 protein: CASRASSREADTQYF
J gene: TRBJ2-7; V gene: TRBV7-9; D gene: .; clone size: .; CDR3 DNA: TGTGCCAGCAGCTTAGCTATGGCGGCGGGGTCCGAGCAGTACTTC; CDR3 protein: CASSLAMAAGSEQYF
J gene: TRBJ2-6; V gene: TRBV27; D gene: .; clone size: .; CDR3 DNA: TGTGCCAGCAGGAGGGCAGGCCCCTCTGGGGCCAACGTCCTGACTTTC; CDR3 protein: CASRRAGPSGANVLTF
J gene: TRBJ1-1; V gene: TRBV5-1; D gene: .; clone size: .; CDR3 DNA: TGCGCCAGCAGCCCGCAGGGAAGGGACACTGAAGCTTTCTTT; CDR3 protein: CASSPQGRDTEAFF
J gene: TRBJ2-2; V gene: TRBV19; D gene: .; clone size: few; CDR3 DNA: TGTGCCAGTAGTATGGGAGGTACCTCGAACACCGGGGAGCTGTTTTTT; CDR3 protein: CASSMGGTSNTGELFF
J gene: TRBJ2-1; V gene: TRBV5-1; D gene: TRBD2; clone size: .; CDR3 DNA: TGCGCCAGCAGCTTGGAGACTAGCGGGAGTTACAATGAGCAGTTCTTC; CDR3 protein: CASSLETSGSYNEQFF
J gene: TRBJ2-3; V gene: TRBV29-1; D gene: TRBD2; clone size: .; CDR3 DNA: TGCAGCGTCGCCACTAGCGGGAGGCCCTCAGATACGCAGTATTTT; CDR3 protein: CSVATSGRPSDTQYF
J gene: TRBJ1-5; V gene: TRBV5-6; D gene: .; clone size: .; CDR3 DNA: TGTGCCAGCAGCACCCGCAGGGCCTATAGCAATCAGCCCCAGCATTTT; CDR3 protein: CASSTRRAYSNQPQHF